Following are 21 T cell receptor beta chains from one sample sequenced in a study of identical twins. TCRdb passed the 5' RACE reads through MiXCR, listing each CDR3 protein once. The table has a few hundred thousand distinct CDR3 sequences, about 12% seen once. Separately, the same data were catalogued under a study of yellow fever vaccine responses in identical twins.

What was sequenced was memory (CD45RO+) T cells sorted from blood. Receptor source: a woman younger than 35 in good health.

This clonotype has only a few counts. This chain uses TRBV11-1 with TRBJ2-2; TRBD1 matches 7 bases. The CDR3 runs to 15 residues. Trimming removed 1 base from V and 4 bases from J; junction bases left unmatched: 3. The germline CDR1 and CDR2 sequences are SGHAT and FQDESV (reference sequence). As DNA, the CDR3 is TGTGCCAGCAGCTTAGGGTGGACAGGCACCGGGGAGCTGTTTTTT. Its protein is CASSLGWTGTGELFF. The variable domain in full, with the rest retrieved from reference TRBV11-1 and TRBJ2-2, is EAEVAQSPRYKITEKSQAVAFWCDPISGHATLYWYRQILGQGPELLVQFQDESVVDDSQLPKDRFSAERLKGVDSTLKIQPAELGDSAMYLCASSLGWTGTGELFFGEGSRLTVL.

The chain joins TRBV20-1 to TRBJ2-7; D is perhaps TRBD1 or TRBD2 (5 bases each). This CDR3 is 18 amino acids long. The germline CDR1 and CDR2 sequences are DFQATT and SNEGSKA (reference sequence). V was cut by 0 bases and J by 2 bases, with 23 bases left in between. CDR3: CSARDRYRDGRVAYEQYF. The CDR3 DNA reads TGCAGTGCTAGAGATCGCTACCGGGACGGTCGGGTCGCCTACGAGCAGTACTTC.

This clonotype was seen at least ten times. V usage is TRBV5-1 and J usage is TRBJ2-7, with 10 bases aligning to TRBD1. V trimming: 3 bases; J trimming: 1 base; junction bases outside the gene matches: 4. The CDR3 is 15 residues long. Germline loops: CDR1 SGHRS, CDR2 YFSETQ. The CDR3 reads CASSSGQGSSYEQYF. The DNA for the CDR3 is TGCGCCAGCAGCTCGGGACAGGGGAGTTCCTACGAGCAGTACTTC.

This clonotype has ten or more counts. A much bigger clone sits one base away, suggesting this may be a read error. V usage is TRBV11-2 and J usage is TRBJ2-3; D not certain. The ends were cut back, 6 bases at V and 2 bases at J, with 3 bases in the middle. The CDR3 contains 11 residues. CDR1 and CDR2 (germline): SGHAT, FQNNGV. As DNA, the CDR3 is TGTGCCAGCAGGAACACAGATACGCAGTATTTT. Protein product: CASRNTDTQYF.

The CDR3 DNA reads TGTGCCAGTAGTATTACGGGACAGACCTCCTACGAGCAGTACTTC. It translates to CASSITGQTSYEQYF. The chain is built from TRBV19 and TRBJ2-7, with 7 bases fitting TRBD1. The CDR3 is 15 residues long. Germline CDR1 and CDR2: LNHDA and SQIVND (reference sequence). V lost 3 bases, J lost 0 bases, and 5 bases stayed unmatched. Filled out from reference TRBV19 and TRBJ2-7, the complete variable domain reads DGGITQSPKYLFRKEGQNVTLSCEQNLNHDAMYWYRQDPGQGLRLIYYSQIVNDFQKGDIAEGYSVSREKKESFPLTVTSAQKNPTAFYLCASSITGQTSYEQYFGPGTRLTVT.

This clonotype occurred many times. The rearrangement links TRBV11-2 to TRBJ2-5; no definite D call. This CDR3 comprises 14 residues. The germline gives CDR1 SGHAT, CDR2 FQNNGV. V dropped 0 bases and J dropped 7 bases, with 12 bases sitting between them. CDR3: CASSLDQGRGTQYF. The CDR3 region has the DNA TGTGCCAGCAGCTTAGATCAAGGCCGAGGGACCCAGTACTTC. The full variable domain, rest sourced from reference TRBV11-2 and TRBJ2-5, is EAGVAQSPRYKIIEKRQSVAFWCNPISGHATLYWYQQILGQGPKLLIQFQNNGVVDDSQLPKDRFSAERLKGVDSTLKIQPAKLEDSAVYLCASSLDQGRGTQYFGPGTRLLVL.

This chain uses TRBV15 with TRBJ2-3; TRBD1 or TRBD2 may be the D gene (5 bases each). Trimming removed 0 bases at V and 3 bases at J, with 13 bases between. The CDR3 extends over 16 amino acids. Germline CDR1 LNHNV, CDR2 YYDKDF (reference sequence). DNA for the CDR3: TGTGCCACCAGCAGAGATTACCGGGGCCGGACAGATACGCAGTATTTT. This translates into CATSRDYRGRTDTQYF.

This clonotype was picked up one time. CDR3 protein: CSARDNADRVNTGELFF. In nucleotides, the CDR3 is TGCAGTGCTAGAGATAACGCCGACAGGGTGAACACCGGGGAGCTGTTTTTT. This chain joins TRBV20-1 and TRBJ2-2; TRBD1 aligns across 7 bases. The germline gives CDR1 DFQATT, CDR2 SNEGSKA (reference sequence). The V and J ends lost 0 bases and 1 base, in that order; junction bases with no gene match: 8. The CDR3 spans 17 residues.

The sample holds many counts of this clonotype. The CDR3 region has the DNA TGTGCCAGCAGCTTAGCGGGACAGGGAGTGTATGGCTACACCTTC. Amino acids: CASSLAGQGVYGYTF. V is TRBV7-9 and J is TRBJ1-2; 9 bases are shared with TRBD1. CDR1 SEHNR and CDR2 FQNEAQ come from the germline V gene (reference sequence). The CDR3 sequence is 15 residues long. Losses at the gene ends were 0 bases for V and 5 bases for J; bases not matched to a gene: 4.

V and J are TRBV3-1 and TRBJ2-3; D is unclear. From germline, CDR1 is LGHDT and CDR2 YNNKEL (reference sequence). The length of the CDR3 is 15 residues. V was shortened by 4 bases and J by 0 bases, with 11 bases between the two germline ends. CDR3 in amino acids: CASSPSARSTDTQYF. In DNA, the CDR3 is TGTGCCAGCAGCCCTAGTGCACGTAGCACAGATACGCAGTATTTT.

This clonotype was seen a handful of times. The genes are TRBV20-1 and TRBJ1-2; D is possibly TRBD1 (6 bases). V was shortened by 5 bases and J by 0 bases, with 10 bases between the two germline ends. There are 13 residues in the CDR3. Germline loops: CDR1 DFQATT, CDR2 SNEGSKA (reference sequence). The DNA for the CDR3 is TGCAGTGCTCGCGACAGGACTAACTATGGCTACACCTTC. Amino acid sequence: CSARDRTNYGYTF.

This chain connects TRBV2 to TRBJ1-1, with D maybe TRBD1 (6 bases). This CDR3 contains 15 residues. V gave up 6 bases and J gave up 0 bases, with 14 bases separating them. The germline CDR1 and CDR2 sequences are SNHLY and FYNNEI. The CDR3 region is CASSQFGTMNTEAFF. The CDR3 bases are TGTGCCAGCAGCCAATTCGGGACAATGAACACTGAAGCTTTCTTT. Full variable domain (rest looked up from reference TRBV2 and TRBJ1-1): EPEVTQTPSHQVTQMGQEVILRCVPISNHLYFYWYRQILGQKVEFLVSFYNNEISEKSEIFDDQFSVERPDGSNFTLKIRSTKLEDSAMYFCASSQFGTMNTEAFFGQGTRLTVV.

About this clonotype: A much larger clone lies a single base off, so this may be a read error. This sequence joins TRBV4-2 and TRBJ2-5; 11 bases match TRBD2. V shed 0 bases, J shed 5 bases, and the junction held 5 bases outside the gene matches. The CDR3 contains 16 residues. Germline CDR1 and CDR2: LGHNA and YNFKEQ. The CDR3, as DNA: TGTGCCAGCAGCCAAGATTTACTAGCGGGGGTGGAGACCCAGTACTTC. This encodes CASSQDLLAGVETQYF.

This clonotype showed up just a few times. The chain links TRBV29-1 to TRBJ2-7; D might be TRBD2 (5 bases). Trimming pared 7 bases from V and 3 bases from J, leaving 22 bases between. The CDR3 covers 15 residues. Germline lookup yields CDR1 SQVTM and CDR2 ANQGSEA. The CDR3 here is CSANTPRGGFYEQYF. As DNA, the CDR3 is TGCAGCGCCAATACCCCCCGAGGAGGTTTCTACGAGCAGTACTTC.

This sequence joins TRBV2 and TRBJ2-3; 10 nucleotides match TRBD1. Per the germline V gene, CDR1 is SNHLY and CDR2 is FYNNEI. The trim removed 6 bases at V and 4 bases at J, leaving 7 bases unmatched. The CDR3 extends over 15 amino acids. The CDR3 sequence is CASRAGTGVADTQYF. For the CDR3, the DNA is TGTGCCAGCAGAGCCGGGACAGGGGTCGCAGATACGCAGTATTTT.

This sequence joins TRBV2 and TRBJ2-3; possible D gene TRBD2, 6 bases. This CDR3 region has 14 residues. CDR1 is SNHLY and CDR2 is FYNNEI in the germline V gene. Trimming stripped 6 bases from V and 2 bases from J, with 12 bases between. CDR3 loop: CASRRSDYTDTQYF. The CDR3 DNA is TGTGCCAGCAGGCGGTCGGACTACACAGATACGCAGTATTTT. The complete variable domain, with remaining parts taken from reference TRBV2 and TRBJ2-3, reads EPEVTQTPSHQVTQMGQEVILRCVPISNHLYFYWYRQILGQKVEFLVSFYNNEISEKSEIFDDQFSVERPDGSNFTLKIRSTKLEDSAMYFCASRRSDYTDTQYFGPGTRLTVL.

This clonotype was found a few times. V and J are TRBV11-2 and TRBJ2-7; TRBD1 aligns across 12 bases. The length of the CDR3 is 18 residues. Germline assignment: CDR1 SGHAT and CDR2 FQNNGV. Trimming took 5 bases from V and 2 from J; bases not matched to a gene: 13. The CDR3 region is CASSPLPGQGAVTYEQYF. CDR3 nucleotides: TGTGCCAGCAGCCCACTACCGGGACAGGGGGCCGTAACCTACGAGCAGTACTTC.

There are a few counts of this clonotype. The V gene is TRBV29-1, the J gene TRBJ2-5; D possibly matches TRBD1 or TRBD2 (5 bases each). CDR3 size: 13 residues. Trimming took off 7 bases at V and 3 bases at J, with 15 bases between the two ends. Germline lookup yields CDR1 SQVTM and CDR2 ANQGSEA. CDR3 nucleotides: TGCAGCGGTCAAAGGGACCTAGAAGAGACCCAGTACTTC. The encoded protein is CSGQRDLEETQYF.

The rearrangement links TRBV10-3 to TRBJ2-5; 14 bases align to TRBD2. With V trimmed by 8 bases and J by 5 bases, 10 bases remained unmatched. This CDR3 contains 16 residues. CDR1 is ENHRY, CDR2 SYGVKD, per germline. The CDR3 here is CAIGLTSGGDWETQYF. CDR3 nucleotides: TGTGCCATCGGCCTGACTAGCGGGGGGGATTGGGAGACCCAGTACTTC.

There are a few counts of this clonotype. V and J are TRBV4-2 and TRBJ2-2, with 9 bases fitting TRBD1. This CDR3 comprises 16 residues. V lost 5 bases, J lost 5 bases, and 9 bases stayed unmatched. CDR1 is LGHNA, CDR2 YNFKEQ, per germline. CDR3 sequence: CASSGRDREKTGELFF. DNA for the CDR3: TGTGCCAGCAGCGGGAGGGACAGGGAGAAAACCGGGGAGCTGTTTTTT.

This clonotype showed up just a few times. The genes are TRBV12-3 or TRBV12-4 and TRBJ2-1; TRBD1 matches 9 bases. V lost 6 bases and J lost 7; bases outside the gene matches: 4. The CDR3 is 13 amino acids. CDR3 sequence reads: CASRQGAGNEQFF. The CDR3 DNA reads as TGTGCCAGCAGACAGGGGGCGGGGAATGAGCAGTTCTTC.